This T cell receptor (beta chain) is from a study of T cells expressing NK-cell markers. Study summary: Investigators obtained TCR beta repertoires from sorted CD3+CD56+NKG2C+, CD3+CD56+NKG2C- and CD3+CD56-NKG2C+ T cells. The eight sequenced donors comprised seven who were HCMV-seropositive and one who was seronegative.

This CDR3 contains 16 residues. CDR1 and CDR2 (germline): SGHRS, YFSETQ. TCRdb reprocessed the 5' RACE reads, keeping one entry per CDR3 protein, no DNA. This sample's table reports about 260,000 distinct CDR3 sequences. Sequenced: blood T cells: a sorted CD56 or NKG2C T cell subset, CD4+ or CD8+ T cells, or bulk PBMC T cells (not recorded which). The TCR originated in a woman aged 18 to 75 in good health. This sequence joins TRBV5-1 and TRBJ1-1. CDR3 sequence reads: CASSLVAGRLNTEAFF.